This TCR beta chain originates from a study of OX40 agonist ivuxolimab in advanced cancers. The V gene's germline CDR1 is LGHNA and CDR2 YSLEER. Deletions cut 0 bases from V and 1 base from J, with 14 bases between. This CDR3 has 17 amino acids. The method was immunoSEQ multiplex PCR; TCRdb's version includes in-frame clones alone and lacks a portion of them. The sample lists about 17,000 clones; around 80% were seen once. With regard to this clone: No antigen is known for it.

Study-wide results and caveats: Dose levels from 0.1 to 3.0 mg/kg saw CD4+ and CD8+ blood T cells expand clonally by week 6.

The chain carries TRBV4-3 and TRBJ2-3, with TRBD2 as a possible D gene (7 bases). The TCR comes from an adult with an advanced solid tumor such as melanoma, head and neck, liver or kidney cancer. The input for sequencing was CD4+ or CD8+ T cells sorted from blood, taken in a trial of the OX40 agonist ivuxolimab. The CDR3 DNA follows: TGCGCCAGCAGCCAAGAGACGAGGGGGGGGCGCACAGATACGCAGTATTTT. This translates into CASSQETRGGRTDTQYF.